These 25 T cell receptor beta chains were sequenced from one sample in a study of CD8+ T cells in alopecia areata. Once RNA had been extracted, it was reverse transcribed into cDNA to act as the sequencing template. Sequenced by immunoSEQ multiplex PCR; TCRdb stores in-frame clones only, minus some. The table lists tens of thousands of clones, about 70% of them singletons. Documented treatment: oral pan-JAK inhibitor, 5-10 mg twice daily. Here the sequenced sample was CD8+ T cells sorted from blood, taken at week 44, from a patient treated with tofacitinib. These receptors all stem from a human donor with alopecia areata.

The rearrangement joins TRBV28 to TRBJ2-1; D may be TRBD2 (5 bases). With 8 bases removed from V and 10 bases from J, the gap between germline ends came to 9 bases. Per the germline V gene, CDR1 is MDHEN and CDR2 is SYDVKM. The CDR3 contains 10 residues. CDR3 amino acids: CASARGEQFF. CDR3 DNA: TGTGCCAGCGCCCGAGGGGAGCAGTTCTTC.

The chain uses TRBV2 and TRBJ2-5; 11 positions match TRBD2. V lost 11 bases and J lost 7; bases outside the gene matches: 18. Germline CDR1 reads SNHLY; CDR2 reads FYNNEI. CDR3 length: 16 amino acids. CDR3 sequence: CAPGGLAGGYGGTQYF. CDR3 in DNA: TGTGCCCCCGGAGGGTTAGCGGGGGGGTACGGAGGGACCCAGTACTTC.

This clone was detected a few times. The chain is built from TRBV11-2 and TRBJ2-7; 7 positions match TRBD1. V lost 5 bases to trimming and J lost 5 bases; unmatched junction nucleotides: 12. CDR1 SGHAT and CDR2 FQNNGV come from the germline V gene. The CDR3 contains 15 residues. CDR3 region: CASSTDRGGEDEQYF. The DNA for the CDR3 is TGTGCCAGCAGCACCGATAGAGGGGGCGAAGACGAGCAGTACTTC.

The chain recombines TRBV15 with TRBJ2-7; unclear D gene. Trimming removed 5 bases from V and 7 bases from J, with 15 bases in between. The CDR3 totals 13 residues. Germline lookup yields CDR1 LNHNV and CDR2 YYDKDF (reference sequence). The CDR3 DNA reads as TGTGCCACCAGCGATCCGGGCCAAGGGGAGCAGTACTTC. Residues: CATSDPGQGEQYF.

CDR3: CASSHYRVDEQFF. CDR3 coding DNA: TGCGCCAGCAGCCACTACAGGGTCGATGAGCAGTTCTTC. The J gene is TRBJ2-1, the V gene TRBV4-3; D is possibly TRBD1 (6 bases). Trimming left V 3 bases short and J 8 bases short, with 11 bases between. Germline CDR1 reads LGHNA; CDR2 reads YSLEER. The CDR3 runs 13 residues.

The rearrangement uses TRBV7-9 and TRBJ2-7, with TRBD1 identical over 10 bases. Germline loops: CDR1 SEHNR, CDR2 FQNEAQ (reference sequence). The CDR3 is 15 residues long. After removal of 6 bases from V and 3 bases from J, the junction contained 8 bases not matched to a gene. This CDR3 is CASSSPGQGLYEQYF. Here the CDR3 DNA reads TGTGCCAGCAGTTCCCCGGGACAGGGGCTCTACGAGCAGTACTTC.

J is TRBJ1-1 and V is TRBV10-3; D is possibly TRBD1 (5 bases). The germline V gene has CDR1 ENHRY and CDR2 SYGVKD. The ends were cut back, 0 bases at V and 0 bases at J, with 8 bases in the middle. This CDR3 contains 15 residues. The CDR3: CAISESGALNTEAFF. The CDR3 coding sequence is TGTGCCATCAGTGAGTCCGGGGCACTGAACACTGAAGCTTTCTTT.

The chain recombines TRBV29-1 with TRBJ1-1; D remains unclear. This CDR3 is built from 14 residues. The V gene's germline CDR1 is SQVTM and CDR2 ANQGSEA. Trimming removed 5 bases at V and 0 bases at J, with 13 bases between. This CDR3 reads CSVLLGRLNTEAFF. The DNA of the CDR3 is TGCAGCGTTTTGTTAGGACGGCTGAACACTGAAGCTTTCTTT.

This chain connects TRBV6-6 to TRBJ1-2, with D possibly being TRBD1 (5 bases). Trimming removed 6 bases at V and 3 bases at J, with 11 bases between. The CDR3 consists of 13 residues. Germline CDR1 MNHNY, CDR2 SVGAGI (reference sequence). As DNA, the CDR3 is TGTGCCAGCAGGATACAGGATGACTATGGCTACACCTTC. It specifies CASRIQDDYGYTF.

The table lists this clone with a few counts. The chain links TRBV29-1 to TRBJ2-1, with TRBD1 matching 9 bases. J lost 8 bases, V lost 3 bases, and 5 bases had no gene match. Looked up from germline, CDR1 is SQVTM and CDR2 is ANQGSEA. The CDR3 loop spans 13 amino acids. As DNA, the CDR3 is TGCAGCGTTGAGGGGGACAGGGTAGATGAGCAGTTCTTC. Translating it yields CSVEGDRVDEQFF.

DNA for the CDR3: TGTGCCAGCAGCCGCCACAGGGGGCTAATCGAGCAGTACTTC. It specifies CASSRHRGLIEQYF. The V gene is TRBV7-2, the J gene TRBJ2-7; the match to TRBD1 covers 9 bases. Germline trimming cut 5 bases from V and 6 bases from J; bases unmatched to any gene: 8. The CDR3 extends over 14 amino acids. CDR1 and CDR2 from the germline V gene are SGHTA and FQGNSA.

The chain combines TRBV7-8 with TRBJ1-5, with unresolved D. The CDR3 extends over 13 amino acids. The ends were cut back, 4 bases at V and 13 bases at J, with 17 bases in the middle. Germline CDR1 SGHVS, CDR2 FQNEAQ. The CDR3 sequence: CASSSLQRDSQHF. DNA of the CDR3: TGTGCCAGCAGCTCACTCCAACGGGATTCTCAGCATTTT.

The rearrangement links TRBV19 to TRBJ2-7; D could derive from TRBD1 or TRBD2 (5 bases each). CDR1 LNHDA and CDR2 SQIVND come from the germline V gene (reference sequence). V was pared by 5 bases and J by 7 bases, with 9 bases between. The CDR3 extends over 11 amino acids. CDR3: CASSGGWEQYF. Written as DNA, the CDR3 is TGTGCCAGTAGTGGGGGTTGGGAGCAGTACTTC.

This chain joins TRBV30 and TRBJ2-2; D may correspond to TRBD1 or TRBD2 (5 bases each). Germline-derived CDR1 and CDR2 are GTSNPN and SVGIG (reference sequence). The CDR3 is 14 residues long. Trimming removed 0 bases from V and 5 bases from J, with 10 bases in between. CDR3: CAWSVGWGTGELFF. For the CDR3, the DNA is TGTGCCTGGAGTGTGGGGTGGGGGACCGGGGAGCTGTTTTTT.

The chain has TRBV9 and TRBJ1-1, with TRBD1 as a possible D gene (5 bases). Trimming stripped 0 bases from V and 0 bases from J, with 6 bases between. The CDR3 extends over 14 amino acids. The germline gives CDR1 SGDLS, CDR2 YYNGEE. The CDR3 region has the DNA TGTGCCAGCAGCGTAGGGACAATGAACACTGAAGCTTTCTTT. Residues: CASSVGTMNTEAFF.

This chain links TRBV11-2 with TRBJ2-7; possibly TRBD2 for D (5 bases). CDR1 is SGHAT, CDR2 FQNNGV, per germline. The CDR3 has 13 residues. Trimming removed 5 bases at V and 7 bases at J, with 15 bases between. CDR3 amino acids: CASSGVGSGEQYF. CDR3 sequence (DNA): TGTGCCAGCAGCGGTGTCGGGTCGGGGGAGCAGTACTTC.

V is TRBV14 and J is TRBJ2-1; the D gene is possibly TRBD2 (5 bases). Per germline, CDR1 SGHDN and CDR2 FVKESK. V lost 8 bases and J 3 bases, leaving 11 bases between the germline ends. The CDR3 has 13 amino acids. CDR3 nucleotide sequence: TGTGCCAGCGGAGGACCCCGCTACAATGAGCAGTTCTTC. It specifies CASGGPRYNEQFF.

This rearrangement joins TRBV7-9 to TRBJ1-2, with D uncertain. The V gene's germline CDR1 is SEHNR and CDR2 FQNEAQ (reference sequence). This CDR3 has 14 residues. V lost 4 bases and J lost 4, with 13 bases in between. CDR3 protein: CASSYGRGSYGYTF. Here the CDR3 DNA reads TGTGCCAGCAGCTACGGGCGGGGATCCTATGGCTACACCTTC.

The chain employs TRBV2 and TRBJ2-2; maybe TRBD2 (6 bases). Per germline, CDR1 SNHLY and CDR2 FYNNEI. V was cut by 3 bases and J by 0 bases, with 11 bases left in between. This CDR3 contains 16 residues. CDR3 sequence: CASSDWDFSNTGELFF. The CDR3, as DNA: TGTGCCAGCAGTGATTGGGACTTCTCGAACACCGGGGAGCTGTTTTTT.

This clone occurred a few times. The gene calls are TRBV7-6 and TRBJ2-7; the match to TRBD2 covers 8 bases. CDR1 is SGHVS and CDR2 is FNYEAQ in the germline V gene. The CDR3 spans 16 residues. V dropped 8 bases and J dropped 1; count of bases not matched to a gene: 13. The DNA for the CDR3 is TGTGCCAGCTCACCGGGGGGGCAGGGTCTTTCCTACGAGCAGTACTTC. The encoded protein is CASSPGGQGLSYEQYF.

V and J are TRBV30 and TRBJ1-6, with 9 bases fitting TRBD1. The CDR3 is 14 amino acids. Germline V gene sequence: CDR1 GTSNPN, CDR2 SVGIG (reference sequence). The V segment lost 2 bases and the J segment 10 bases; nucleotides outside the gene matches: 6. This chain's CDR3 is CAWSSDRGQSPLHF. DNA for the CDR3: TGTGCCTGGAGTTCGGACAGGGGACAGTCACCCCTCCACTTT.

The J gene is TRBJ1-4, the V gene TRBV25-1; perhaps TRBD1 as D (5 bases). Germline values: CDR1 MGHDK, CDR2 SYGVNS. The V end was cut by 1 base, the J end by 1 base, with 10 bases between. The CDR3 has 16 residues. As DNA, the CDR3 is TGTGCCAGCAGTGAATTAGGGGAAGGAACTAATGAAAAACTGTTTTTT. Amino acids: CASSELGEGTNEKLFF.

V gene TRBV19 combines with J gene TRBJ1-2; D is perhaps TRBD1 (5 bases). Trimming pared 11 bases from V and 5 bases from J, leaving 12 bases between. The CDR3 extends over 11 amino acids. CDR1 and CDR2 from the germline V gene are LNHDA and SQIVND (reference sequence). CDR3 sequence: CAVGDEYGYTF. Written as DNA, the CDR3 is TGTGCCGTGGGGGATGAGTATGGCTACACCTTC. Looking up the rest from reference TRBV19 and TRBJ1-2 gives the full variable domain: DGGITQSPKYLFRKEGQNVTLSCEQNLNHDAMYWYRQDPGQGLRLIYYSQIVNDFQKGDIAEGYSVSREKKESFPLTVTSAQKNPTAFYLCAVGDEYGYTFGSGTRLTVV.

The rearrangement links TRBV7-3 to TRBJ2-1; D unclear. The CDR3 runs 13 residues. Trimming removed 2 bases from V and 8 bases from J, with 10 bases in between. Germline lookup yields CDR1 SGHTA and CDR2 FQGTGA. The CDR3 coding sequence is TGTGCCAGCAGCTTAGGAGCGTTGGATGAGCAGTTCTTC. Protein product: CASSLGALDEQFF.

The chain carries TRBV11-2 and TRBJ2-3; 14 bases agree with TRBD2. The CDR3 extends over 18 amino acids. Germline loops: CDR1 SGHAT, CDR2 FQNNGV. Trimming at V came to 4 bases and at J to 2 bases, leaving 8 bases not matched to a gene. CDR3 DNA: TGTGCCAGCAGCTCTTATGGGACTAGCGGGGGCTACACAGATACGCAGTATTTT. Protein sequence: CASSSYGTSGGYTDTQYF.